This T cell receptor beta chain is drawn from a study of T cell responses to AZD1222 COVID-19 vaccine. Study-level information: Second-dose recipients at about 4 or about 12 weeks were treated as one pooled group. Notes on the study in general: Mostly white British, mostly female donors; authors suggested clonal diversity may be underestimated. The study found Spike-specific TCR breadth and depth rose after two AZD1222 doses. Every sample of the repertoires postdated the peak T cell response.

Sequencing was performed with immunoSEQ multiplex PCR; in TCRdb, only in-frame clones are kept and a portion is missing. Of about 120,000 clones in the sample, about 92% are singletons; the top ten hold 14%. Details on this clone: Its antigen is currently unknown.

CDR1 MGHRA and CDR2 YSYEKL come from the germline V gene. CDR3 length: 14 residues. The V gene lost 1 base and the J gene lost 4 bases, with 8 bases spanning the gap. The sequence was obtained from an adult in good health. This chain uses TRBV4-1 with TRBJ1-5; TRBD1 might be the D (5 bases). The material sequenced was peripheral blood, taken on day 0 of AZD1222 vaccination. The CDR3 sequence is CASSQVGGNQPQHF. In DNA form, the CDR3 reads TGCGCCAGCAGCCAAGTTGGGGGAAATCAGCCCCAGCATTTT.